This T cell receptor beta chain was captured by sequencing in a study of spatial heterogeneity in lung cancer. Study-level information: The donor population consisted of over 55 patients with untreated, early-stage non-small cell lung cancer.

Findings and caveats of the study: Detection of ubiquitous tumor TCRs in blood was higher at resection than follow-up.

Between the trimmed V and J ends, which lost 7 bases and 1 base, there was a span of 14 bases. Germline CDR1 reads LNHDA; CDR2 reads SQIVND (reference sequence). This CDR3 spans 15 amino acids. TCR cDNA molecules each carried a unique molecular identifier. TCRdb called the 5' RACE reads again in MiXCR, with one record for every CDR3 protein. The sample has 95,000 to 130,000 distinct CDR3 sequences, 10% to 15% seen once. Of note for this clonotype: What it binds is not known.

Time point meaning: blood at routine non-recurrence follow-up after resection. Whole RNA, which was extracted from tumor, nontumor lung tissue or frozen PBMC, was sequenced without any cell sorting. The J gene is TRBJ1-5, the V gene TRBV19; D is unclear. The TCR sequence derives from a male donor with early-stage non-small cell lung cancer. The specimen comprised PBMCs, sampled at follow-up. The chain's CDR3 is CASIQVSGSNQPQHF. Here the CDR3 DNA reads TGTGCCAGTATTCAGGTTTCAGGCAGCAATCAGCCCCAGCATTTT.